This TCR beta chain was recovered during a study of identical twins. TCRdb re-derived calls from the 5' RACE reads in MiXCR, one entry per CDR3 protein. The sample lists 18,000 or so distinct CDR3 sequences; 69% were seen once. The CDR3 runs to 14 residues. V was shortened by 9 bases and J by 1 base, with 11 bases between the two germline ends. Germline V gives CDR1 KGHDR, CDR2 SFDVKD. The clonotype originates from a woman aged 18 to 35 in good health. This table probably holds off-target reads from a library built for another chain. Material for sequencing was memory (CD45RO+) T cells sorted from blood. The chain combines TRBV24-1 with TRBJ2-2; possible D gene TRBD2, 5 bases. The CDR3 loop is CATPRGGNTGELFF. The CDR3 DNA sequence: TGTGCCACCCCCCGGGGTGGGAACACCGGGGAGCTGTTTTTT.